The source of this T cell receptor beta chain is a study of cytomegalovirus exposure and HLA in healthy donors. This CDR3 spans 14 amino acids. V trimming: 7 bases; J trimming: 0 bases; junction bases outside the gene matches: 5. Germline-derived CDR1 and CDR2 are LNHDA and SQIVND (reference sequence). Profiled with immunoSEQ multiplex PCR; TCRdb holds only in-frame clones, not every one. The data contain approximately 150,000 clones, 85% of them singletons. About this clone: Its antigen is undetermined.

The study's findings and limits: According to reports, the classifier identified cytomegalovirus status with high specificity and sensitivity.

The material sequenced was PBMCs. The TCR comes from a man aged 25-40 years in good health and CMV-seropositive. This chain links TRBV19 with TRBJ2-7; 8 nucleotides line up with TRBD1. The CDR3 loop is CASTWTGNSYEQYF. The CDR3 coding sequence is TGTGCCAGTACCTGGACAGGGAACTCCTACGAGCAGTACTTC.